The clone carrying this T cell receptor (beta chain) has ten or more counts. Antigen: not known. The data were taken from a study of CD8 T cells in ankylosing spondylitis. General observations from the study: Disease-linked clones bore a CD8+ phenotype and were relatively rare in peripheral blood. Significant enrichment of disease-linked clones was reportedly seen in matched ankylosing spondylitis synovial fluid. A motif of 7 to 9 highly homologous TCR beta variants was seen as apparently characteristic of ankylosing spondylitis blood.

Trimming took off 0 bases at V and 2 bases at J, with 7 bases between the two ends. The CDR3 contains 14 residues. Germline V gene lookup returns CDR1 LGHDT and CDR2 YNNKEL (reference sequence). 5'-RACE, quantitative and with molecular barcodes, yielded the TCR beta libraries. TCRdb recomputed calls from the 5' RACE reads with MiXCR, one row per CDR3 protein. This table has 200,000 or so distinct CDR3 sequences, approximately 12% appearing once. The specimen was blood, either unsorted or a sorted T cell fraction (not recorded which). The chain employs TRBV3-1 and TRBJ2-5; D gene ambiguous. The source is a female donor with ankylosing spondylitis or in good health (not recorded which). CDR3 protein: CASSQDQEQETQYF. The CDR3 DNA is TGTGCCAGCAGCCAAGATCAGGAGCAAGAGACCCAGTACTTC.